This paragraph covers one T cell receptor beta chain sequence. The data derive from a study of blood T cell repertoires in COVID-19. Study-wide context: Samples representing acute and convalescent COVID-19 were sourced from the United States, Italy and Spain. T cells, B-cell-depleted T cells, or PBMCs provided the cDNA or gDNA that served as material.

Followed over time, Seattle patients had been enrolled while infection was active. TCRdb keeps only in-frame clones here, not all; method: immunoSEQ multiplex PCR. Of about 180,000 clones detected, about 81% appear once; the ten largest clones hold 12%. Germline CDR1 and CDR2: SGHRS and YFSETQ. Trimming shortened V by 3 bases and J by 4 bases, and 15 bases separated the two germline ends. The CDR3 has 15 amino acids. The V gene is TRBV5-1, the J gene TRBJ2-3; D is perhaps TRBD2 (6 bases). Sequences were obtained from peripheral blood. This sequence originates from a woman older than 75 with COVID-19, enrolled during active disease. Here the CDR3 reads CASSSAPGSADTQYF. As DNA, the CDR3 is TGCGCCAGCAGCTCCGCCCCCGGGAGCGCAGATACGCAGTATTTT.